One and the same sample provided the 26 T cell receptor beta chains below, sequenced in a study of T cell changes during pregnancy in multiple sclerosis. Sequencing was performed with immunoSEQ multiplex PCR; in TCRdb, only in-frame clones are kept and a portion is missing. This sample has about 40,000 clones; roughly 93% occur once, and the top ten carry 0.35% to 0.45%. Material: CD4+ T cells from peripheral blood mononuclear cells, obtained in the first trimester of pregnancy. The receptor set was obtained from a female donor with multiple sclerosis, enrolled in a pregnancy study.

J is TRBJ2-5 and V is TRBV19, with 13 bases lining up with TRBD2. With V trimmed by 6 bases and J by 2 bases, 6 bases remained unmatched. There are 16 residues in the CDR3. From germline, CDR1 is LNHDA and CDR2 SQIVND (reference sequence). This CDR3 reads CASRGLAGKGQETQYF. The CDR3 DNA reads as TGTGCCAGTAGGGGACTAGCGGGAAAAGGGCAAGAGACCCAGTACTTC.

The chain links TRBV7-6 to TRBJ2-7; 9 bases are shared with TRBD2. Trimming removed 4 bases from V and 7 bases from J; junction bases left unmatched: 14. Germline V lookup: CDR1 SGHVS, CDR2 FNYEAQ. CDR3 length: 16 residues. Here the CDR3 DNA reads TGTGCCAGCAGCTCTACTGGGGCGGGAGGGCCAGGGGAGCAGTACTTC. Translation gives CASSSTGAGGPGEQYF.

The rearrangement links TRBV15 to TRBJ2-3; 7 bases match TRBD1. CDR3 length: 17 amino acids. Unmatched junction bases numbered 17, after V lost 4 bases and J lost 7 bases. Germline assignment: CDR1 LNHNV and CDR2 YYDKDF (reference sequence). The CDR3 nucleotides read TGTGCCACCAGCACGTTACTGACAGGGAAGGATCCCTATACGCAGTATTTT. This codes for CATSTLLTGKDPYTQYF. Full variable domain (remainder filled in from reference TRBV15 and TRBJ2-3): DAMVIQNPRYQVTQFGKPVTLSCSQTLNHNVMYWYQQKSSQAPKLLFHYYDKDFNNEADTPDNFQSRRPNTSFCFLDIRSPGLGDTAMYLCATSTLLTGKDPYTQYFGPGTRLTVL.

V and J are TRBV27 and TRBJ2-2, with 11 bases identical to TRBD1. Germline V CDR1 and CDR2: MNHEY, SMNVEV (reference sequence). V lost 4 bases and J lost 4; bases outside the gene matches: 5. The CDR3 is 16 residues long. DNA of the CDR3: TGTGCCAGCAGTTCCCCCGGGACAGGGGGCACCGGGGAGCTGTTTTTT. This codes for CASSSPGTGGTGELFF.

CDR3 sequence reads: CASSLGGYEQYF. CDR3 coding DNA: TGTGCCAGCAGTCTGGGGGGTTACGAGCAGTACTTC. The V and J genes are TRBV6-1 and TRBJ2-7; possible D gene TRBD2, 6 bases. Germline V gene sequence: CDR1 MNHNS, CDR2 SASEGT. Deletions cut 5 bases from V and 4 bases from J, with 9 bases between. This CDR3 is built from 12 residues.

The chain has TRBV28 and TRBJ1-2, with D possibly TRBD1 on 6 matching bases. The CDR3 consists of 14 residues. Per germline, CDR1 MDHEN and CDR2 SYDVKM. The germline V and J ends were trimmed by 6 bases and 2 bases, with 13 bases remaining between them. The CDR3 protein is CASRKQGRNYGYTF. DNA of the CDR3: TGTGCCAGCAGGAAACAGGGCCGAAACTATGGCTACACCTTC.

The J gene is TRBJ2-3, the V gene TRBV6-1, with a tentative D call TRBD2 (6 bases). The CDR3 sequence is 14 residues long. CDR1 and CDR2 from the germline V gene are MNHNS and SASEGT. V shed 3 bases and J shed 11 bases, with 18 bases lying between them. CDR3 bases: TGTGCCAGCAGTGAGTTAAGGGTGGAGGGGAAGCAGTATTTT. This gives the protein CASSELRVEGKQYF.

The CDR3: CASSPDVAVLNTEAFF. The CDR3 bases are TGTGCCAGCTCCCCCGATGTTGCGGTCTTGAACACTGAAGCTTTCTTT. The chain uses TRBV18 and TRBJ1-1, with D unresolved. CDR3 length equals 16 residues. Per the germline V gene, CDR1 is KGHSH and CDR2 is LQKENI. With 6 bases removed from V and 0 bases from J, the gap between germline ends came to 17 bases.

V usage is TRBV12-5 and J usage is TRBJ2-7, with D perhaps matching TRBD2 (7 bases). The germline V and J ends were trimmed by 4 bases and 2 bases, with 27 bases remaining between them. Per germline, CDR1 LGHNT and CDR2 FRNRAP. CDR3 length: 19 residues. CDR3 sequence: CASGSPRRGGLIFTYEQYF. CDR3 sequence (DNA): TGTGCTAGTGGTTCCCCCAGGAGGGGGGGATTGATTTTCACCTACGAGCAGTACTTC.

The V gene is TRBV25-1, the J gene TRBJ2-5, with D possibly matching TRBD2 (6 bases). Between the trimmed V and J ends, which lost 5 bases and 3 bases, there was a span of 13 bases. The germline gives CDR1 MGHDK, CDR2 SYGVNS. This CDR3 has 14 amino acids. The CDR3 is CASSTGTAEETQYF. In DNA, the CDR3 is TGTGCCAGCAGTACCGGGACTGCAGAAGAGACCCAGTACTTC.

The rearrangement uses TRBV5-4 and TRBJ2-3; TRBD2 is a possible D gene (5 bases). The CDR3 runs to 15 residues. Germline V lookup: CDR1 SGHNT, CDR2 YYREEE (reference sequence). V was shortened by 0 bases and J by 0 bases, with 8 bases between the two germline ends. The CDR3, as DNA: TGTGCCAGCAGCTTGGATCGGGGTAGCACAGATACGCAGTATTTT. This sequence encodes CASSLDRGSTDTQYF.

The CDR3 is CASSPGDYGYTF. CDR3 DNA sequence: TGCGCCAGCAGCCCAGGGGACTATGGCTACACCTTC. The V call is TRBV5-1, the J call TRBJ1-2, with TRBD1 as a possible D gene (6 bases). This CDR3 contains 12 residues. Deletions cut 4 bases from V and 3 bases from J, with 7 bases between. Germline lookup yields CDR1 SGHRS and CDR2 YFSETQ. The full variable domain, completed using reference TRBV5-1 and TRBJ1-2, is KAGVTQTPRYLIKTRGQQVTLSCSPISGHRSVSWYQQTPGQGLQFLFEYFSETQRNKGNFPGRFSGRQFSNSRSEMNVSTLELGDSALYLCASSPGDYGYTFGSGTRLTVV.

V is TRBV4-2 and J is TRBJ2-5; TRBD2 might be the D (5 bases). The germline V and J ends were trimmed by 1 base and 4 bases, with 10 bases remaining between them. Per the germline V gene, CDR1 is LGHNA and CDR2 is YNFKEQ. The CDR3 has 14 amino acids. DNA for the CDR3: TGTGCCAGCAGCCAAGTTATCGGAGGAGAGACCCAGTACTTC. Its protein product is CASSQVIGGETQYF.

CDR3 residues: CASRGASRVEQYF. The CDR3 nucleotides read TGTGCCAGCAGGGGGGCTTCCAGGGTCGAGCAGTACTTC. The V gene is TRBV28, the J gene TRBJ2-7; D perhaps matches TRBD1 (6 bases). V lost 6 bases, J lost 6 bases, and 15 bases lay in between. The CDR3 extends over 13 amino acids. CDR1 and CDR2 (germline): MDHEN, SYDVKM.

V gene TRBV29-1 combines with J gene TRBJ1-1; maybe TRBD1 (6 bases). Trimming shortened V by 6 bases and J by 4 bases, and 15 bases separated the two germline ends. Germline CDR1 reads SQVTM; CDR2 reads ANQGSEA. The CDR3 has 13 residues. In nucleotides, the CDR3 is TGCAGCGTCGTCGAGGGGGGGAGCACTGAAGCTTTCTTT. Its protein product is CSVVEGGSTEAFF.

This clone was counted once. The genes are TRBV5-5 and TRBJ2-7, with 8 bases identical to TRBD2. Germline V gene lookup returns CDR1 SGHKS and CDR2 YYEKEE (reference sequence). J lost 0 bases, V lost 1 base, and 12 bases had no gene match. The CDR3 has 18 amino acids. The CDR3 loop reads CASSLSPSGLSYSYEQYF. For the CDR3, the DNA is TGTGCCAGCAGCTTGTCGCCTAGCGGGCTTTCGTACTCCTACGAGCAGTACTTC.

The chain recombines TRBV13 with TRBJ2-3; D gene ambiguous. Looked up from germline, CDR1 is PRHDT and CDR2 is FYEKMQ (reference sequence). This CDR3 has 12 amino acids. Between the trimmed V and J ends, which lost 6 bases and 5 bases, there was a span of 9 bases. The CDR3 is CASSIERDTQYF. CDR3 coding DNA: TGTGCCAGCAGTATAGAAAGAGATACGCAGTATTTT.

This clone was picked up one time. This chain joins TRBV28 and TRBJ1-2; TRBD1 matches 9 bases. Germline CDR1 and CDR2: MDHEN and SYDVKM. The CDR3 has 15 residues. Trimming at V came to 5 bases and at J to 7 bases, leaving 11 bases not matched to a gene. The CDR3 is CASSPFHRGQGGYTF. CDR3 sequence (DNA): TGTGCCAGCAGTCCCTTTCACAGGGGGCAGGGTGGCTACACCTTC.

Only one count was recorded for this clone. V gene TRBV18 combines with J gene TRBJ2-1, with 9 nucleotides matching TRBD1. The CDR3 has 17 amino acids. Germline V gene sequence: CDR1 KGHSH, CDR2 LQKENI. V gave up 3 bases and J gave up 1 base; unmatched junction bases: 7. CDR3 nucleotides: TGTGCCAGCTCACCCGCAGGACAGGGGTTATCCTACAATGAGCAGTTCTTC. Its protein product is CASSPAGQGLSYNEQFF.

The chain recombines TRBV5-4 with TRBJ1-6; TRBD1 agrees at 8 bases. The CDR3 covers 14 residues. The germline V gene encodes CDR1 SGHNT and CDR2 YYREEE (reference sequence). Trimming cost V 4 bases and J 7 bases; bases outside gene matches: 4. CDR3 bases: TGTGCCAGCAGCGGACAGGGTTTGAATTCACCCCTCCACTTT. Its translation is CASSGQGLNSPLHF.

This sequence joins TRBV9 and TRBJ1-1, with a tentative D call TRBD1 (6 bases). V lost 4 bases to trimming and J lost 0 bases, with 19 bases between them. Per the germline V gene, CDR1 is SGDLS and CDR2 is YYNGEE. There are 17 residues in the CDR3. The CDR3 spells CASSRNKGGTLNTEAFF. The DNA for the CDR3 is TGTGCCAGCAGCCGTAACAAGGGGGGGACGCTGAACACTGAAGCTTTCTTT.

The genes are TRBV11-2 and TRBJ1-4; 9 bases fit TRBD1. V shed 6 bases, J shed 7 bases, and the junction held 6 bases outside the gene matches. This CDR3 has 14 amino acids. CDR1 and CDR2 from the germline V gene are SGHAT and FQNNGV. As DNA, the CDR3 is TGTGCCAGCAGTTTTGGACAGGGGAGTGAAAAACTGTTTTTT. Residues: CASSFGQGSEKLFF.

V is TRBV15 and J is TRBJ2-5; D not resolved. The CDR3 loop spans 13 amino acids. Germline V lookup: CDR1 LNHNV, CDR2 YYDKDF (reference sequence). The V end lost 0 bases, the J end lost 3 bases, and 5 bases lay between the germline ends. The CDR3 loop reads CATSRDEEETQYF. The DNA for the CDR3 is TGTGCCACCAGCAGAGATGAGGAAGAGACCCAGTACTTC.

The chain employs TRBV7-9 and TRBJ1-1; unclear D gene. The germline V and J ends were trimmed by 4 bases and 5 bases, with 17 bases remaining between them. Germline V lookup: CDR1 SEHNR, CDR2 FQNEAQ (reference sequence). This CDR3 has 15 amino acids. The CDR3 nucleotides are TGTGCCAGCAGCTATCGCCGGGGTTTGGGGACTGAAGCTTTCTTT. It is translated as CASSYRRGLGTEAFF.

This rearrangement joins TRBV5-1 to TRBJ2-5; 9 bases agree with TRBD2. V was clipped by 4 bases and J by 5 bases; unmatched bases: 3. Germline V lookup: CDR1 SGHRS, CDR2 YFSETQ. The CDR3 has 13 residues. The CDR3 DNA is TGCGCCAGCAGCCCTAGCGGGAAGGAGACCCAGTACTTC. Translated, it gives CASSPSGKETQYF.

The chain uses TRBV11-2 and TRBJ2-7; D not resolved. The V and J ends lost 1 base and 3 bases respectively, with 13 bases between them. There are 15 residues in the CDR3. CDR1 and CDR2 (germline): SGHAT, FQNNGV. The DNA of the CDR3 is TGTGCCAGCAGCTTAGGGCGGTTGGAGTACTACGAGCAGTACTTC. The encoded protein is CASSLGRLEYYEQYF.